This passage covers 11 T cell receptor beta chains from one sample sequenced in a study of blood T cell repertoires in COVID-19 (TCRdb year 2020). The method behind the library was the immunoSEQ multiplex PCR assay. Imported from immuneACCESS, the table was reduced by TCRdb to in-frame sequences with V and J called. These copies leave out some clones; in studies compared against another copy, an unresolved V gene accounts for under half, and the cause of the remainder is not known. For this sample the table gives 110,000 to 150,000 clones, of which 84% were detected only once. Together, the top ten hold under 9.5% of the sample. The sequenced sample consisted of peripheral blood. These receptors were collected from a woman of 80 years or more in a cohort sampled during active or convalescent COVID-19.

The chain carries TRBV6-1 and TRBJ2-2; D gene ambiguous. The CDR3 is 11 amino acids. CDR1 is MNHNS and CDR2 is SASEGT in the germline V gene. V lost 9 bases and J lost 9, with 11 bases in between. The CDR3 bases are TGTGCCAGTTCTTGGGCCCGGGAGCTGTTTTTT. Translated, it gives CASSWARELFF.

This chain uses TRBV19 with TRBJ2-3, with TRBD2 matching 8 bases. This CDR3 spans 14 amino acids. The germline V gene has CDR1 LNHDA and CDR2 SQIVND (reference sequence). The junction had 4 bases not matched to a gene; V was cut back by 3 bases and J by 5 bases. The CDR3 DNA is TGTGCCAGTAGTATCACGGGGGGGAAAGATACGCAGTATTTT. Translation gives CASSITGGKDTQYF.

V gene TRBV6-6 combines with J gene TRBJ1-6; D might be TRBD1 (5 bases). Trimming took off 5 bases at V and 9 bases at J, with 8 bases between the two ends. CDR3 length: 12 amino acids. The germline V gene has CDR1 MNHNY and CDR2 SVGAGI (reference sequence). The CDR3 loop is CASSADSSPLHF. In DNA, the CDR3 is TGTGCCAGCAGTGCTGACAGTTCACCCCTCCACTTT.

V is TRBV7-9 and J is TRBJ1-5; no clear D. Looked up from germline, CDR1 is SEHNR and CDR2 is FQNEAQ (reference sequence). The ends were cut back, 1 base at V and 0 bases at J, with 4 bases in the middle. This CDR3 is 14 amino acids long. The CDR3 DNA is TGTGCCAGCAGCTTAGACTCTAGCAATCAGCCCCAGCATTTT. Encoded protein: CASSLDSSNQPQHF.

The chain couples TRBV6-5 to TRBJ1-1, with 8 bases that match TRBD1. The CDR3 length is 14 residues. V shed 6 bases and J 0 bases; nucleotides not matched to a gene: 3. Germline loops: CDR1 MNHEY, CDR2 SVGAGI. The CDR3 region has the DNA TGTGCCAGCAGGCCCAGGGGGCTGAACACTGAAGCTTTCTTT. It specifies CASRPRGLNTEAFF.

For the CDR3, the DNA is TGTGCCAGCAGCCTCCTGACAGGGAACTATGGCTACACCTTC. It is translated as CASSLLTGNYGYTF. This chain connects TRBV7-2 to TRBJ1-2, with 7 positions matching TRBD1. Trimming took 5 bases from V and 2 from J; bases not matched to a gene: 5. CDR3 size: 14 residues. CDR1 is SGHTA and CDR2 is FQGNSA in the germline V gene.

The gene calls are TRBV11-2 and TRBJ1-2; tentatively, D is TRBD1 (6 bases). Germline values: CDR1 SGHAT, CDR2 FQNNGV. CDR3 size: 14 residues. The ends were cut back, 6 bases at V and 0 bases at J, with 11 bases in the middle. Here the CDR3 reads CASRPGQTNYGYTF. The CDR3 region has the DNA TGTGCCAGCAGACCAGGACAGACTAACTATGGCTACACCTTC. Looking up the rest from reference TRBV11-2 and TRBJ1-2 gives the full variable domain: EAGVAQSPRYKIIEKRQSVAFWCNPISGHATLYWYQQILGQGPKLLIQFQNNGVVDDSQLPKDRFSAERLKGVDSTLKIQPAKLEDSAVYLCASRPGQTNYGYTFGSGTRLTVV.

The V call is TRBV19, the J call TRBJ1-5; D might be TRBD1 (6 bases). CDR1 and CDR2 from the germline V gene are LNHDA and SQIVND (reference sequence). The CDR3 spans 16 residues. Trimming shortened V by 6 bases and J by 5 bases, and 20 bases separated the two germline ends. This chain's CDR3 is CASRGPNRVPDQPQHF. The CDR3 nucleotides read TGTGCCAGTAGAGGCCCAAACAGGGTTCCAGATCAGCCCCAGCATTTT.

The chain carries TRBV30 and TRBJ1-6, with D hard to call. CDR3 length equals 15 residues. Deletions cut 5 bases from V and 5 bases from J, with 16 bases between. Germline V CDR1 and CDR2: GTSNPN, SVGIG (reference sequence). CDR3 sequence reads: CAWGSTPNDNSPLHF. In nucleotides, the CDR3 is TGTGCCTGGGGAAGTACCCCTAATGATAATTCACCCCTCCACTTT. Full variable domain (missing parts from reference TRBV30 and TRBJ1-6): SQTIHQWPATLVQPVGSPLSLECTVEGTSNPNLYWYRQAAGRGLQLLFYSVGIGQISSEVPQNLSASRPQDRQFILSSKKLLLSDSGFYLCAWGSTPNDNSPLHFGNGTRLTVT.

This sequence joins TRBV5-6 and TRBJ2-3; TRBD1 aligns across 8 bases. CDR3 size: 15 residues. Unmatched junction bases numbered 7, after V lost 7 bases and J lost 0 bases. Germline CDR1 is SGHDT and CDR2 is YYEEEE. Here the CDR3 reads CASQTGQGSTDTQYF. CDR3 nucleotide sequence: TGTGCCAGCCAAACAGGACAGGGCAGCACAGATACGCAGTATTTT. Full variable domain (missing parts from reference TRBV5-6 and TRBJ2-3): DAGVTQSPTHLIKTRGQQVTLRCSPKSGHDTVSWYQQALGQGPQFIFQYYEEEERQRGNFPDRFSGHQFPNYSSELNVNALLLGDSALYLCASQTGQGSTDTQYFGPGTRLTVL.

The rearrangement links TRBV2 to TRBJ1-1, with 7 bases that match TRBD1. Germline CDR1 SNHLY, CDR2 FYNNEI. The CDR3 runs to 13 residues. The V and J ends lost 7 bases and 5 bases, in that order; junction bases with no gene match: 7. CDR3 nucleotide sequence: TGTGCCAGCACCCGACAGGGTAGGACTGAAGCTTTCTTT. Translated, it gives CASTRQGRTEAFF. Full variable domain (remainder filled in from reference TRBV2 and TRBJ1-1): EPEVTQTPSHQVTQMGQEVILRCVPISNHLYFYWYRQILGQKVEFLVSFYNNEISEKSEIFDDQFSVERPDGSNFTLKIRSTKLEDSAMYFCASTRQGRTEAFFGQGTRLTVV.